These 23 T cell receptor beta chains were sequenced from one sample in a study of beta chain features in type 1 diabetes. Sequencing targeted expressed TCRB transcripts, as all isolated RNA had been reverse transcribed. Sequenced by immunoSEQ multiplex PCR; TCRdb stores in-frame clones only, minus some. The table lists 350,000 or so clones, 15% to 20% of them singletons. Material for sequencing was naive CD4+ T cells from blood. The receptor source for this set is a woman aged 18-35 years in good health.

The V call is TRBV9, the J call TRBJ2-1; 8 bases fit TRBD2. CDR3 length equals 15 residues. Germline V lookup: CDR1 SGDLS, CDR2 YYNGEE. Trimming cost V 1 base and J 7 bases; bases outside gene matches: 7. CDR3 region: CASSVTSGGFNEQFF. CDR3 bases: TGTGCCAGCAGCGTAACCAGCGGGGGATTTAATGAGCAGTTCTTC.

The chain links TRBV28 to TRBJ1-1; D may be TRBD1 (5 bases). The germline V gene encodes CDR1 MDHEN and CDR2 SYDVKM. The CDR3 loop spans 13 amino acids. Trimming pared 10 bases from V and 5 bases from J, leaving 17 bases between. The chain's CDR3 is CATHQQGGTEAFF. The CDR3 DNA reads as TGTGCCACCCATCAGCAGGGAGGAACTGAAGCTTTCTTT. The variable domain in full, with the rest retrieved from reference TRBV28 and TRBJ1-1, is DVKVTQSSRYLVKRTGEKVFLECVQDMDHENMFWYRQDPGLGLRLIYFSYDVKMKEKGDIPEGYSVSREKKERFSLILESASTNQTSMYLCATHQQGGTEAFFGQGTRLTVV.

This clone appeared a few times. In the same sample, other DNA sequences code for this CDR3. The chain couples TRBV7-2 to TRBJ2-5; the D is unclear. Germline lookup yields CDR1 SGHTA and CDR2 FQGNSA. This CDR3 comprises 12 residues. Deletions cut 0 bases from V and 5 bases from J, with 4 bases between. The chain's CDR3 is CASSLARETQYF. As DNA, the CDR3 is TGTGCCAGCAGCTTAGCCCGGGAGACCCAGTACTTC. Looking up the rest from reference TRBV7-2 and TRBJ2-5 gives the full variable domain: GAGVSQSPSNKVTEKGKDVELRCDPISGHTALYWYRQSLGQGLEFLIYFQGNSAPDKSGLPSDRFSAERTGGSVSTLTIQRTQQEDSAVYLCASSLARETQYFGPGTRLLVL.

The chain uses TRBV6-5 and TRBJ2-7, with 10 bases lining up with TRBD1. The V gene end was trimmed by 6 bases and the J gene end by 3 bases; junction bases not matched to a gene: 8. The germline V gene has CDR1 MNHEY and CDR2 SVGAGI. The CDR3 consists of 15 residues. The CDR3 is CASSSGTGDLYEQYF. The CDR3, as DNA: TGTGCCAGCAGCTCCGGGACAGGGGATCTCTACGAGCAGTACTTC.

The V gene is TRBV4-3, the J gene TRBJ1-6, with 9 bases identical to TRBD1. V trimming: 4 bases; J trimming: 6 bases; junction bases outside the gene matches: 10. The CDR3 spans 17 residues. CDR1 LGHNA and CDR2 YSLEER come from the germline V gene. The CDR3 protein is CASSPTGTGQPNSPLHF. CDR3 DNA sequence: TGCGCCAGCAGCCCAACCGGGACAGGGCAACCTAATTCACCCCTCCACTTT.

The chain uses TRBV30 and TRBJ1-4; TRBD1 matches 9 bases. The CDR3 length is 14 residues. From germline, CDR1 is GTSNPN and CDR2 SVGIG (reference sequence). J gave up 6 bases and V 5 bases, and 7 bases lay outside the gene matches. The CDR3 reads CAWQTGQGYEKLFF. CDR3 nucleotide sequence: TGTGCCTGGCAAACGGGACAGGGTTATGAAAAACTGTTTTTT. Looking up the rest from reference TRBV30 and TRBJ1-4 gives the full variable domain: SQTIHQWPATLVQPVGSPLSLECTVEGTSNPNLYWYRQAAGRGLQLLFYSVGIGQISSEVPQNLSASRPQDRQFILSSKKLLLSDSGFYLCAWQTGQGYEKLFFGSGTQLSVL.

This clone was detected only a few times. The CDR3 sequence: CASSLVAGLDEQFF. In nucleotides, the CDR3 is TGTGCCAGCAGCTTAGTGGCGGGGTTGGATGAGCAGTTCTTC. V is TRBV7-9 and J is TRBJ2-1; D may be TRBD2 (6 bases). Germline lookup yields CDR1 SEHNR and CDR2 FQNEAQ (reference sequence). The CDR3 loop spans 14 amino acids. V was clipped by 1 base and J by 8 bases, with 12 bases between them.

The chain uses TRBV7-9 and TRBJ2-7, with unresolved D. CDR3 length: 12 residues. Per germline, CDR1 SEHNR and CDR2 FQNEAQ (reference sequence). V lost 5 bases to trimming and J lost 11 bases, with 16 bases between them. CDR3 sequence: CASSESLASEYF. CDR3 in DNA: TGTGCCAGCAGCGAAAGTTTAGCATCGGAGTACTTC.

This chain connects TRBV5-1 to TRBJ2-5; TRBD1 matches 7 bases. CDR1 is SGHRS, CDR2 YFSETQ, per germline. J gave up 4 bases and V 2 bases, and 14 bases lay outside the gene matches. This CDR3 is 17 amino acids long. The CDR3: CASSFGQDARRGETQYF. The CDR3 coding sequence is TGCGCCAGCAGCTTCGGACAGGATGCAAGGCGAGGAGAGACCCAGTACTTC.

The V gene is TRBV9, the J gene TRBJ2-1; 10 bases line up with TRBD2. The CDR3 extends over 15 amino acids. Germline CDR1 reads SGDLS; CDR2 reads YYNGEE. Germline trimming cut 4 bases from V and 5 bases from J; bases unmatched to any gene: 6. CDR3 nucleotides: TGTGCCAGCAGCCCCGGACTAGCGGCTGACAATGAGCAGTTCTTC. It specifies CASSPGLAADNEQFF. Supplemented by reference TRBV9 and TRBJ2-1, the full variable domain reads DSGVTQTPKHLITATGQRVTLRCSPRSGDLSVYWYQQSLDQGLQFLIQYYNGEERAKGNILERFSAQQFPDLHSELNLSSLELGDSALYFCASSPGLAADNEQFFGPGTRLTVL.

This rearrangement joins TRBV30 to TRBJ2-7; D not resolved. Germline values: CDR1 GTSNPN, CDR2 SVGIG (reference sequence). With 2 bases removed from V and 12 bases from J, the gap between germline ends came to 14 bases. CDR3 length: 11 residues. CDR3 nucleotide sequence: TGTGCCTGGAGTAGTACCTACAGATGGTACTTC. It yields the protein CAWSSTYRWYF. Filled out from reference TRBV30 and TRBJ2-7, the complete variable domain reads SQTIHQWPATLVQPVGSPLSLECTVEGTSNPNLYWYRQAAGRGLQLLFYSVGIGQISSEVPQNLSASRPQDRQFILSSKKLLLSDSGFYLCAWSSTYRWYFGPGTRLTVT.

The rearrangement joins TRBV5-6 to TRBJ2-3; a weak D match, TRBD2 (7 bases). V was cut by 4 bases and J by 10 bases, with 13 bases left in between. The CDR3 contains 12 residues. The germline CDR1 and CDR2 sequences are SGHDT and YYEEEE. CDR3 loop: CASSRRGGSQYF. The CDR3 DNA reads TGTGCCAGCAGCAGGAGGGGGGGATCGCAGTATTTT.

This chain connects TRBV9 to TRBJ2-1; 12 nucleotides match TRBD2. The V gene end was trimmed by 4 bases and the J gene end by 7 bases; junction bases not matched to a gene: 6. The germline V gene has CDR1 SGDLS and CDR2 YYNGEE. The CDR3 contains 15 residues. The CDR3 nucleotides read TGTGCCAGCAGCTTACTAGCGGGAGGTAGGAATGAGCAGTTCTTC. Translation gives CASSLLAGGRNEQFF.

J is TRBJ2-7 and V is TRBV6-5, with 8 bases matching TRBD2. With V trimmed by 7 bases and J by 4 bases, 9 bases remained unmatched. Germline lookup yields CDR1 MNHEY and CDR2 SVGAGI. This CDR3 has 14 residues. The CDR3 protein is CASTAGGGAYEQYF. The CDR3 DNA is TGTGCCAGCACAGCCGGGGGGGGAGCTTACGAGCAGTACTTC.

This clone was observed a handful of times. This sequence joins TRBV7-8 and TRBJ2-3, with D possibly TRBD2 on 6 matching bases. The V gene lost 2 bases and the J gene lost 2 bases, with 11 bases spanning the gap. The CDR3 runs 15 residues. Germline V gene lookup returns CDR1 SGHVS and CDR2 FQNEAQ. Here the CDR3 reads CASSLKRAYTDTQYF. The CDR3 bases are TGTGCCAGCAGCTTAAAGCGGGCTTACACAGATACGCAGTATTTT. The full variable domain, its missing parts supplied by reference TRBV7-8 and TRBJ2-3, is GAGVSQSPRYKVAKRGQDVALRCDPISGHVSLFWYQQALGQGPEFLTYFQNEAQLDKSGLPSDRFFAERPEGSVSTLKIQRTQQEDSAVYLCASSLKRAYTDTQYFGPGTRLTVL.

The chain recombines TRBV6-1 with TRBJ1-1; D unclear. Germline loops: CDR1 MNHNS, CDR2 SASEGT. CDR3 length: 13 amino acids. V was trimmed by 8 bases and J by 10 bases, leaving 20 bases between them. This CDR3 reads CASSRILEGTAFF. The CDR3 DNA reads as TGTGCCAGCTCACGTATACTTGAGGGTACAGCTTTCTTT.

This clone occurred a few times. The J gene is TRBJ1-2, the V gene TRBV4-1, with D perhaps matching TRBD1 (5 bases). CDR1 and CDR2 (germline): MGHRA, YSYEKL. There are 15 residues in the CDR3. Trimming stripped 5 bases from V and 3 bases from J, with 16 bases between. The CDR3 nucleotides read TGCGCCAGCAGCGCCCCTCGGGCGGGGGACTATGGCTACACCTTC. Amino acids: CASSAPRAGDYGYTF.

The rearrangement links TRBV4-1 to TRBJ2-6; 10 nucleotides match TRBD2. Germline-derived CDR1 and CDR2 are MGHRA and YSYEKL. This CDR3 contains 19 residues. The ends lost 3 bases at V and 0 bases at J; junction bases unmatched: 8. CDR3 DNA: TGCGCCAGCAGCCACCCGGGGACTAGCGACGTCTCTGGGGCCAACGTCCTGACTTTC. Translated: CASSHPGTSDVSGANVLTF.

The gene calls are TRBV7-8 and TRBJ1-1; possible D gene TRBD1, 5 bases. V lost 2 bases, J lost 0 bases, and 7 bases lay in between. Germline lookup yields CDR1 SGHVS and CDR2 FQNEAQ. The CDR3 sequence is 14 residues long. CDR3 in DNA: TGTGCCAGCAGCTTACAGGGTTTGAACACTGAAGCTTTCTTT. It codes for CASSLQGLNTEAFF.

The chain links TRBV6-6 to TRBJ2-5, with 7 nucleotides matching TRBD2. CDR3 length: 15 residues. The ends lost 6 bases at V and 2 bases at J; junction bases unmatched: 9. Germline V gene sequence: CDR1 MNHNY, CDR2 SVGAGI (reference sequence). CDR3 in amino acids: CASSGLVGVQETQYF. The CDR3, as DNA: TGTGCCAGCAGCGGACTAGTCGGGGTACAAGAGACCCAGTACTTC.

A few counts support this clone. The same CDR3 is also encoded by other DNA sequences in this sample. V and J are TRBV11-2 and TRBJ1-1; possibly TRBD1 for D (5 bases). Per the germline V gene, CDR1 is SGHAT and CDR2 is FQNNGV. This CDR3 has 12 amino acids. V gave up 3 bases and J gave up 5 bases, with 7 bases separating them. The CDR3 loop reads CASSLRGTEAFF. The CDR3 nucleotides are TGTGCCAGCAGCTTGCGGGGGACTGAAGCTTTCTTT.

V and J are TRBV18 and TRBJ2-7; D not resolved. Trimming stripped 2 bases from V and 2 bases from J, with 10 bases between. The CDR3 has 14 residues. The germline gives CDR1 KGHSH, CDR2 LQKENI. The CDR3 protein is CASSPMNRPYEQYF. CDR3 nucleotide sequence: TGTGCCAGCTCACCAATGAACAGACCCTACGAGCAGTACTTC.

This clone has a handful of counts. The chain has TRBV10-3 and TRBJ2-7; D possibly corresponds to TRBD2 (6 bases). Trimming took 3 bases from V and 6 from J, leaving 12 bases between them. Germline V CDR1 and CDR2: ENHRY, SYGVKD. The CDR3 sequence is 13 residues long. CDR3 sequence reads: CAISDQEGPEQYF. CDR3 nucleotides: TGTGCCATCAGTGATCAGGAGGGCCCCGAGCAGTACTTC.